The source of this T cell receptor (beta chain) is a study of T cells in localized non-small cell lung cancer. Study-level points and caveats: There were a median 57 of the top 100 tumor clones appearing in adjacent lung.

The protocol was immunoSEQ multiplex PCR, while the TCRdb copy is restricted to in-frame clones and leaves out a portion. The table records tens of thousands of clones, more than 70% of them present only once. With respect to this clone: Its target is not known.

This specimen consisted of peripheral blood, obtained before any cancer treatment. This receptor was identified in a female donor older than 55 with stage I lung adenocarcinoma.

CDR3 loop: CASSQHAGTETYGYTF. The CDR3, as DNA: TGCGCCAGCAGTCAACATGCCGGGACAGAGACATATGGCTACACCTTC. The chain uses TRBV23-1 and TRBJ1-2; TRBD1 agrees at 7 bases. TRBV23-1 has ORF status, its function being uncertain. The junction had 11 bases not matched to a gene; V was cut back by 2 bases and J by 5 bases. This CDR3 spans 16 amino acids.